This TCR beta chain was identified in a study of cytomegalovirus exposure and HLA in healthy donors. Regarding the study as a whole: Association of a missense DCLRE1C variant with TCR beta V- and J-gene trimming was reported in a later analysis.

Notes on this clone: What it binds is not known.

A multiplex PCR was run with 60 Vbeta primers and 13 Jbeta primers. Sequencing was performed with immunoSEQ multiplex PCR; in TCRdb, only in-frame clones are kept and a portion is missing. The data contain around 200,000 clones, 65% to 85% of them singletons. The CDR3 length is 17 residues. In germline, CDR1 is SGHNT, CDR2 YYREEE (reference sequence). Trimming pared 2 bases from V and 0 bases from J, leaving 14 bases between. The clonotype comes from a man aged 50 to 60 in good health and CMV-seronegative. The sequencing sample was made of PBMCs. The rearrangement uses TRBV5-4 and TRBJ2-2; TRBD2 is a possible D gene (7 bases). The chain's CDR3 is CASSFGRGVPNTGELFF. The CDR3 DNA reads TGTGCCAGCAGCTTTGGGAGGGGGGTTCCGAACACCGGGGAGCTGTTTTTT.